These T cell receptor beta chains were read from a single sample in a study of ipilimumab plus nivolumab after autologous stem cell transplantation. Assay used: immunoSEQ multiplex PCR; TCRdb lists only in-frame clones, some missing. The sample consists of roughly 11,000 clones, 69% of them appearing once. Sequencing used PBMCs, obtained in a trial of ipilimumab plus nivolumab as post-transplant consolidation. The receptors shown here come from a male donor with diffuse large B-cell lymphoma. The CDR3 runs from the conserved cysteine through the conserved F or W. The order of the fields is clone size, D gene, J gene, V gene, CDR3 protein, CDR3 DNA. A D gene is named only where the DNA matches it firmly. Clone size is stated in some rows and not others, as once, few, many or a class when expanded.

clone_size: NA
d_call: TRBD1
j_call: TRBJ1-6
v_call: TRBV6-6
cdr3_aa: CASSFRDRDNSPLHF
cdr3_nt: TGTGCCAGCAGCTTCCGGGACAGGGACAATTCACCCCTCCACTTT

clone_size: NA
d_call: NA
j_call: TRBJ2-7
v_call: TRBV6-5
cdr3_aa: CASSTPRASSYEQYF
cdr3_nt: TGTGCCAGCAGTACCCCGCGTGCGAGCTCCTACGAGCAGTACTTC

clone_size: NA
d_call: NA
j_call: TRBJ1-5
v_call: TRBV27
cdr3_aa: CASRKGESSNQPQHF
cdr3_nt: TGTGCCAGCAGAAAGGGTGAGTCAAGCAATCAGCCCCAGCATTTT

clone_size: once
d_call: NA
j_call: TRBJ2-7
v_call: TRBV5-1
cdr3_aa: CASSYLGDEQYF
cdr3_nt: TGCGCCAGCAGCTACCTAGGGGACGAGCAGTACTTC

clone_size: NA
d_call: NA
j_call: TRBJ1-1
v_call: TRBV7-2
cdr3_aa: CASSLEVLGTEAFF
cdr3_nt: TGTGCCAGCAGCTTAGAAGTCTTGGGGACTGAAGCTTTCTTT

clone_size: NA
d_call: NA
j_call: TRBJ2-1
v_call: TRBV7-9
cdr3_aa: CASSLGSYNEQFF
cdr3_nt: TGTGCCAGCAGCTTAGGATCGTACAATGAGCAGTTCTTC

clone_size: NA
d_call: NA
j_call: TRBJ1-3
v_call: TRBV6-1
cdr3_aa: CASSVDGLSGNTIYF
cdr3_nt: TGTGCCAGCAGCGTGGACGGACTTTCTGGAAACACCATATATTTT

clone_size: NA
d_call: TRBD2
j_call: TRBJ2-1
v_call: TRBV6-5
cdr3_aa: CASSFGTSGRNEQFF
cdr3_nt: TGTGCCAGCAGTTTCGGGACTAGCGGGAGAAATGAGCAGTTCTTC

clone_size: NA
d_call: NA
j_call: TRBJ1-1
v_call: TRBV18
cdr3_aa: CASSPAESGAAFF
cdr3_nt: TGTGCCAGCTCACCGGCCGAATCAGGGGCGGCTTTCTTT

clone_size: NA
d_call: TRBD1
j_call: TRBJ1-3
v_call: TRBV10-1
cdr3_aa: CASSQDRGRSSGNTIYF
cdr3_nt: TGCGCCAGCAGTCAGGACAGGGGGCGCAGCTCTGGAAACACCATATATTTT

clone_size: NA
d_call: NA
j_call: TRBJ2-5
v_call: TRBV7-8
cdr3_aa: CASSFSQETQYF
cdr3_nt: TGTGCCAGCAGCTTTTCCCAAGAGACCCAGTACTTC

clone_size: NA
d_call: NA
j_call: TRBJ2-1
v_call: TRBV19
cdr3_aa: CASSLVNGYNEQFF
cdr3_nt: TGTGCCAGTTCTCTAGTAAACGGGTACAATGAGCAGTTCTTC

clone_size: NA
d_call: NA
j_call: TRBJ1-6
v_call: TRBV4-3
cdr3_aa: CASSPGISGSKNSPLHF
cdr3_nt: TGCGCCAGCAGCCCCGGGATATCCGGCAGTAAGAATTCACCCCTCCACTTT

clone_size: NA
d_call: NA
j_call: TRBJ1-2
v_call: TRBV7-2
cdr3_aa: CASSLVPNEANGYTF
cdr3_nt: TGTGCCAGCAGCTTAGTTCCAAATGAGGCTAATGGCTACACCTTC

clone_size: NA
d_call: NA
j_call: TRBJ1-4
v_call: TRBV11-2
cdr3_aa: CASSRRAAGTNEKLFF
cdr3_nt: TGTGCCAGCAGCCGCCGGGCCGCGGGCACCAATGAAAAACTGTTTTTT

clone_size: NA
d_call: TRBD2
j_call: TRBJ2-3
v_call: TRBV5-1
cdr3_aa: CASSLELAGDPDTQYF
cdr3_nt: TGCGCCAGCAGCTTGGAACTAGCGGGAGACCCAGATACGCAGTATTTT

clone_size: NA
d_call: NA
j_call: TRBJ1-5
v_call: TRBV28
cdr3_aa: CASSQGLQPQHF
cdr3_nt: TGTGCCAGCAGCCAGGGTCTTCAGCCCCAGCATTTT

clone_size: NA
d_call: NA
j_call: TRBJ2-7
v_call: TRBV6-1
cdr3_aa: CASTVGAHYEQYF
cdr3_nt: TGTGCCAGCACTGTGGGAGCCCACTACGAGCAGTACTTC

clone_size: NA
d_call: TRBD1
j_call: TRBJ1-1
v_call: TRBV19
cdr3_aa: CASSELQGAFTEAFF
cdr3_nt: TGTGCCAGTAGTGAGCTACAGGGGGCTTTCACTGAAGCTTTCTTT

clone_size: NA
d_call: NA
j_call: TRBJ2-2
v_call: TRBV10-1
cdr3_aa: CASSRSGWAGELFF
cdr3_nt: TGCGCCAGCAGTCGGTCAGGGTGGGCCGGGGAGCTGTTTTTT

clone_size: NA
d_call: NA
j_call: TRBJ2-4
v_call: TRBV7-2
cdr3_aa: CASNEQTGDIQYF
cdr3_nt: TGTGCCAGCAACGAACAGACTGGGGACATTCAGTACTTC

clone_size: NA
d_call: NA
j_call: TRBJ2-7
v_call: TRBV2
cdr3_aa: CASSYDSSSYEQYF
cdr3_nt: TGTGCCAGCAGCTACGACAGTAGTTCCTACGAGCAGTACTTC

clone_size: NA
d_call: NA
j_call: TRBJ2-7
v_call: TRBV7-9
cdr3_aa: CASSSGDEQYF
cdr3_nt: TGTGCCAGCAGCTCAGGGGACGAGCAGTACTTC

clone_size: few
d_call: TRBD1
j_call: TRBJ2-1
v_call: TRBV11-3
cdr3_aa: CASSLGQGADNEQFF
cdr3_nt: TGTGCCAGCAGCTTGGGACAGGGGGCTGACAATGAGCAGTTCTTC

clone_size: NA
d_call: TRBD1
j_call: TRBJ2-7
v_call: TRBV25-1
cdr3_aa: CASSRTGLNYEQYF
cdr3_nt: TGTGCCAGCAGTAGGACAGGATTAAACTACGAGCAGTACTTC

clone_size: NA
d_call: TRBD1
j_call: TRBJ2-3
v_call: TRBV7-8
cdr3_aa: CASSSGQGVVGTDTQYF
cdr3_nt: TGTGCCAGCAGCTCAGGACAGGGGGTAGTTGGCACAGATACGCAGTATTTT

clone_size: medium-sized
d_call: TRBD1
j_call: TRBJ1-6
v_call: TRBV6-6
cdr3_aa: CASSYLGQGSSPLHF
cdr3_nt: TGTGCCAGCAGTTACCTGGGACAGGGCTCATCACCCCTCCACTTT

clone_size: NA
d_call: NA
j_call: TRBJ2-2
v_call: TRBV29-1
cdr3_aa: CSVQPGLSTGELFF
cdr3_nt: TGCAGCGTTCAACCGGGACTCTCCACCGGGGAGCTGTTTTTT

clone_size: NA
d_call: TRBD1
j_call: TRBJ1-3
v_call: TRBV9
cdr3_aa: CASSVGDSSGNTIYF
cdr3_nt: TGTGCCAGCAGCGTGGGGGACAGCTCTGGAAACACCATATATTTT

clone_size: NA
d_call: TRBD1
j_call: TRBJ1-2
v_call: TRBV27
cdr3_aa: CASSGGGGLNGYTF
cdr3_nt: TGTGCCAGCAGTGGAGGGGGCGGTCTAAATGGCTACACCTTC

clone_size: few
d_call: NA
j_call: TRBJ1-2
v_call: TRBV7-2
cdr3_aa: CASSLDSMNYGYTF
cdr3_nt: TGTGCCAGCAGCTTGGACAGTATGAATTATGGCTACACCTTC

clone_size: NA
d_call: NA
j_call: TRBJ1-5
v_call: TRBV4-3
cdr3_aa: CASSQDSGAYQPQHF
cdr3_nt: TGCGCCAGCAGCCAAGATAGTGGGGCGTATCAGCCCCAGCATTTT

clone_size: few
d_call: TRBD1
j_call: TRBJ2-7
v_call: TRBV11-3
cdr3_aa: CASSLDTGANEQYF
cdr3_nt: TGTGCCAGCAGCTTAGACACAGGGGCAAACGAGCAGTACTTC

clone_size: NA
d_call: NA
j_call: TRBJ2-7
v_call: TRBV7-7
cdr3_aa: CASSLASGEPGSYEQYF
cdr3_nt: TGTGCTAGCAGCTTAGCCTCAGGGGAGCCAGGATCCTACGAGCAGTACTTC

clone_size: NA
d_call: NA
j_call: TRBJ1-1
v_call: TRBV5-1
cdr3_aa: CASSLAGRVGTEAFF
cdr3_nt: TGCGCCAGCAGCTTGGCCGGTCGGGTGGGCACTGAAGCTTTCTTT

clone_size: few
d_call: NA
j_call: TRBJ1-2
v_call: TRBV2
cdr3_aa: CASSDRVYGYTF
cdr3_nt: TGTGCCAGCAGTGACCGGGTCTATGGCTACACCTTC

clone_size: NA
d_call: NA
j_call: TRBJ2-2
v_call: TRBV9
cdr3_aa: CASSGNTGELFF
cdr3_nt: TGTGCCAGCTCCGGGAACACCGGGGAGCTGTTTTTT

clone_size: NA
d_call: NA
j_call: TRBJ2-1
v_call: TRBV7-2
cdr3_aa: CASSSHNNEQFF
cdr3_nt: TGTGCCAGCAGCTCTCATAACAATGAGCAGTTCTTC

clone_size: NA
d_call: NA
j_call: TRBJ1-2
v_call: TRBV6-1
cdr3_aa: CASSEARVAGYTF
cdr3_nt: TGTGCCAGCAGTGAAGCAAGAGTTGCTGGCTACACCTTC

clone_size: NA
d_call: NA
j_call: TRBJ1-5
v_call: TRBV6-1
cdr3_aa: CASSEGTRPKYSNQPQHF
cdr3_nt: TGTGCCAGCAGTGAAGGGACACGTCCTAAGTATAGCAATCAGCCCCAGCATTTT

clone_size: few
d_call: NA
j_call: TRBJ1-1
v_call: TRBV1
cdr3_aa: CASSQEGQLMNTEAFF
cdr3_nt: TGCGCCAGCAGCCAAGAGGGGCAACTCATGAACACTGAAGCTTTCTTT

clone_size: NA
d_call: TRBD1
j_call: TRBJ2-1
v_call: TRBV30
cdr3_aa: CAWSVRISGTGNEQFF
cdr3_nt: TGTGCCTGGAGTGTACGAATATCTGGGACAGGGAATGAGCAGTTCTTC

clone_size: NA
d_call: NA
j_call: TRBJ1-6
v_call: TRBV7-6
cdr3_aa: CASSLDPASSYNSPLHF
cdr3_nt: TGTGCCAGCAGCTTAGACCCCGCGAGCTCCTATAATTCACCCCTCCACTTT

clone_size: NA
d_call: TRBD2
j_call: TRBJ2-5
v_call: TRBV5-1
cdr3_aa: CASSFGLAGGETQYF
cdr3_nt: TGCGCCAGCAGCTTCGGACTAGCGGGAGGTGAGACCCAGTACTTC

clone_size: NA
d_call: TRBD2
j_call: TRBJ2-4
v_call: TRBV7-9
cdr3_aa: CASSFGTSGWEENIQYF
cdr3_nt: TGTGCCAGCAGCTTCGGGACTAGCGGATGGGAGGAAAACATTCAGTACTTC

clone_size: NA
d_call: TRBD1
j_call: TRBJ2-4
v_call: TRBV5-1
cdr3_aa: CASSHEGATKNIQYF
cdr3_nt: TGCGCCAGCAGCCATGAGGGGGCGACCAAAAACATTCAGTACTTC

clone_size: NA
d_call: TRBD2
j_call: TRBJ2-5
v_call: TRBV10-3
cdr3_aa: CAISDGGVKETQYF
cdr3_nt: TGTGCCATCAGTGATGGGGGGGTCAAAGAGACCCAGTACTTC

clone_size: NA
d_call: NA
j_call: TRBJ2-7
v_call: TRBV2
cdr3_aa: CASSGDLFSYEQYF
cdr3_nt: TGTGCCAGCAGTGGGGACTTATTTTCCTACGAGCAGTACTTC

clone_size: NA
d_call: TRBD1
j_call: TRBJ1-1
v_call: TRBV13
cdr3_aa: CASSRTGGRGAFF
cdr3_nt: TGTGCCAGCAGCCGGACAGGGGGCCGGGGAGCTTTCTTT

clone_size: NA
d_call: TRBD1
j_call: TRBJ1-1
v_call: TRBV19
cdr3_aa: CASSIGTGEAEAFF
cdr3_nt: TGTGCCAGTAGTATCGGGACAGGGGAGGCTGAAGCTTTCTTT

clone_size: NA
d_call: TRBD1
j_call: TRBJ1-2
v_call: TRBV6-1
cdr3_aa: CASRPTGMGYGYTF
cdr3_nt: TGTGCCAGCAGGCCGACAGGGATGGGCTATGGCTACACCTTC

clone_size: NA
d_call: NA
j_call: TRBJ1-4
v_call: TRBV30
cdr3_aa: CAWSDGSEKLFF
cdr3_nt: TGTGCCTGGAGTGACGGGTCCGAAAAACTGTTTTTC

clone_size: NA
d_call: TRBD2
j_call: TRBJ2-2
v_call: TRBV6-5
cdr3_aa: CASGTSGNTGELFF
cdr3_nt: TGTGCCAGCGGGACTAGCGGTAACACCGGGGAGCTGTTTTTT

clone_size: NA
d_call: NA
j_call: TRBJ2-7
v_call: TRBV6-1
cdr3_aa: CASSEPSGNLYEQYF
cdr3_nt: TGTGCCAGCAGTGAACCTTCCGGGAACCTCTACGAGCAGTACTTC

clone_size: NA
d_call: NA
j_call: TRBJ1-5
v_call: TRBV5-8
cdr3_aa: CASLDGFSNQPQHF
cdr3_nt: TGTGCCAGCTTGGACGGATTTAGCAATCAGCCCCAGCATTTT